This TCR beta chain was captured in a study of T cells in Graves' hyperthyroidism and ophthalmopathy. CDR1 is LNHDA, CDR2 SQIVND, per germline (reference sequence). Trimming removed 3 bases at V and 4 bases at J, with 12 bases between. This CDR3 region has 14 residues. Graves' hyperthyroidism showing no ophthalmopathy progression within 18 months was considered stable. On the basis of clinical symptoms, serum thyroxine and TRAb, thyroid ultrasound and orbital computed tomography, diagnoses were made. TCR beta CDR3 regions were amplified from RNA transcripts. Initially, a first-round RT-PCR of the TCR CDR3 employed the HTBI primer set. From the multiplex PCR reads, TCRdb called clonotypes with MiXCR, one entry per CDR3 protein. The repertoire has 500,000 to 550,000 distinct CDR3 sequences, under 25% of them found once; the top ten carry around 27%.

This clonotype was obtained from a man between 18 and 29 years old with Graves' hyperthyroidism. This chain uses TRBV19 with TRBJ1-1; D unresolved. The sample taken for sequencing was blood. CDR3 DNA sequence: TGTGCCAGTAGTATTTCCGGAGCGGGCACTGAAGCTTTCTTT. It encodes CASSISGAGTEAFF.